This passage covers 25 T cell receptor beta chains from one sample sequenced in a study of Ad26.COV2.S vaccination and SARS-CoV-2 variants (dated by TCRdb to about 2021). According to the study, the label for this sample's treatment or condition signals: some 20 received Ad26.COV2.S at low or high dose, single or two shots; roughly five received placebo; per-sample allocation not given. Repertoires of vaccine and placebo recipients were sequenced from samples taken on day 63 after the first injection. The library relied on the immunoSEQ multiplex PCR assay. TCRdb took over this immuneACCESS table, retaining in-frame rearrangements with V and J assigned. Such tables are incomplete; in checked studies, under half of the missing clones stem from an unresolved V gene, and the remainder is unexplained. In this sample the table shows around 350,000 clones, approximately 84% of which occur a single time. About 3.3% of the sample lies in the top ten.

The sample in question was peripheral blood, obtained in a trial of Ad26.COV2.S vaccine versus placebo. The receptors come from a person aged 18 to 65 who received the Ad26.COV2.S COVID-19 vaccine or a placebo.

The V gene is TRBV5-1, the J gene TRBJ1-2; D call uncertain. The CDR3 contains 18 residues. Trimming left V 4 bases short and J 0 bases short, with 22 bases between. CDR1 is SGHRS, CDR2 YFSETQ, per germline. The CDR3 spells CASSTEVGDGEANYGYTF. The CDR3 bases are TGCGCCAGCAGCACCGAGGTTGGCGACGGGGAAGCTAACTATGGCTACACCTTC. The entire variable domain, with the rest obtained from reference TRBV5-1 and TRBJ1-2, is as follows: KAGVTQTPRYLIKTRGQQVTLSCSPISGHRSVSWYQQTPGQGLQFLFEYFSETQRNKGNFPGRFSGRQFSNSRSEMNVSTLELGDSALYLCASSTEVGDGEANYGYTFGSGTRLTVV.

There are many counts of this clone. The chain recombines TRBV18 with TRBJ2-2; possibly TRBD1 for D (5 bases). The germline CDR1 and CDR2 sequences are KGHSH and LQKENI. The CDR3 runs to 18 residues. Trimming cost V 2 bases and J 6 bases, with 22 bases left between them. CDR3 DNA sequence: TGTGCCAGCTCACCAAATAGGCGACAGACTCCCGGTGCCGGGGAGCTGTTTTTT. Its protein product is CASSPNRRQTPGAGELFF.

V gene TRBV6-1 combines with J gene TRBJ1-2; D is unclear. The germline V gene encodes CDR1 MNHNS and CDR2 SASEGT. V was clipped by 1 base and J by 4 bases, with 4 bases between them. CDR3 size: 12 residues. CDR3 in amino acids: CASSEVSYGYTF. CDR3 nucleotide sequence: TGTGCCAGCAGTGAAGTCAGCTATGGCTACACCTTC.

The DNA for the CDR3 is TGTGCTAGTGCCCCTTCGGGCGCATACAATGAGCAGTTCTTC. This encodes CASAPSGAYNEQFF. The chain uses TRBV12-5 and TRBJ2-1; D gene unclear. CDR3 length: 14 residues. CDR1 and CDR2 (germline): LGHNT, FRNRAP. Trimming left V 7 bases short and J 4 bases short, with 14 bases between.

The chain employs TRBV10-3 and TRBJ1-3, with D possibly matching TRBD1 (6 bases). From germline, CDR1 is ENHRY and CDR2 SYGVKD. V lost 2 bases and J 3 bases, leaving 11 bases between the germline ends. The CDR3 covers 15 residues. Here the CDR3 DNA reads TGTGCCATCAGTGAGCAGGGGCTAGGTGGAAACACCATATATTTT. Translating it yields CAISEQGLGGNTIYF.

The V call is TRBV24-1, the J call TRBJ2-2; no clear D gene. CDR3 length: 13 residues. Germline loops: CDR1 KGHDR, CDR2 SFDVKD. Between the trimmed V and J ends, which lost 5 bases and 1 base, there was a span of 4 bases. CDR3 in amino acids: CATSGENTGELFF. The CDR3 coding sequence is TGTGCCACCAGTGGCGAGAACACCGGGGAGCTGTTTTTT.

V is TRBV27 and J is TRBJ2-7; D remains ambiguous. V shed 2 bases and J shed 0 bases, with 14 bases lying between them. The CDR3 extends over 16 amino acids. In germline, CDR1 is MNHEY, CDR2 SMNVEV (reference sequence). CDR3 bases: TGTGCCAGCAGTTTAGGACCGGCCCCCAGCTCCTACGAGCAGTACTTC. It translates to CASSLGPAPSSYEQYF.

This clone was recorded a few times. The chain couples TRBV11-2 to TRBJ2-1; D uncertain. The germline CDR1 and CDR2 sequences are SGHAT and FQNNGV. There are 11 residues in the CDR3. V was trimmed by 2 bases and J by 10 bases, leaving 6 bases between them. The CDR3 region is CASSLLDEQFF. As DNA, the CDR3 is TGTGCCAGCAGCTTATTGGACGAGCAGTTCTTC.

The gene calls are TRBV29-1 and TRBJ1-1; 9 bases fit TRBD1. CDR1 SQVTM and CDR2 ANQGSEA come from the germline V gene. The CDR3 extends over 13 amino acids. After removal of 7 bases from V and 5 bases from J, the junction contained 8 bases not matched to a gene. Here the CDR3 reads CSGGQGGYTEAFF. The CDR3 region has the DNA TGCAGCGGGGGACAGGGTGGGTATACTGAAGCTTTCTTT.

The gene calls are TRBV9 and TRBJ2-7; D gene ambiguous. Trimming removed 4 bases from V and 4 bases from J, with 6 bases in between. This CDR3 has 11 amino acids. Germline V gene sequence: CDR1 SGDLS, CDR2 YYNGEE. CDR3 sequence (DNA): TGTGCCAGCAGCATAGGTTACGAGCAGTACTTC. Amino acids: CASSIGYEQYF.

The chain carries TRBV5-1 and TRBJ1-4; D gene ambiguous. CDR3 length: 16 residues. V lost 7 bases and J 2 bases, leaving 18 bases between the germline ends. Germline assignment: CDR1 SGHRS and CDR2 YFSETQ. CDR3 bases: TGCGCCAGCTCCGAAACAAGGTGGGCGACTAATGAAAAACTGTTTTTT. Encoded protein: CASSETRWATNEKLFF.

A few counts support this clone. The chain uses TRBV4-3 and TRBJ1-2; D remains unclear. The germline V gene encodes CDR1 LGHNA and CDR2 YSLEER. The CDR3 runs 17 residues. The V end lost 0 bases, the J end lost 2 bases, and 16 bases lay between the germline ends. The CDR3 DNA is TGCGCCAGCAGCCAAGATTTGCCTCGCCACTCGAACTATGGCTACACCTTC. Translated, it gives CASSQDLPRHSNYGYTF.

Here the CDR3 DNA reads TGTGCCAGCAGTTACTCTGGGACAGGGGCTAATGAAAAACTGTTTTTT. Its translation: CASSYSGTGANEKLFF. The chain links TRBV6-5 to TRBJ1-4; TRBD1 agrees at 10 bases. CDR1 is MNHEY, CDR2 SVGAGI, per germline. The J segment lost 3 bases and the V segment lost 0 bases, leaving 1 base of the junction unmatched. This CDR3 spans 16 amino acids.

This clone appeared once. This rearrangement joins TRBV7-2 to TRBJ2-1; maybe TRBD2 (6 bases). Per the germline V gene, CDR1 is SGHTA and CDR2 is FQGNSA. Trimming pared 5 bases from V and 5 bases from J, leaving 16 bases between. The CDR3 is 15 amino acids. In DNA, the CDR3 is TGTGCCAGCAGCCAGTCCGGAGGGCCAGACAATGAGCAGTTCTTC. Protein product: CASSQSGGPDNEQFF.

The chain couples TRBV4-3 to TRBJ2-1; TRBD1 might be the D (6 bases). The germline V gene has CDR1 LGHNA and CDR2 YSLEER. Trimming removed 1 base at V and 2 bases at J, with 12 bases between. The CDR3 totals 16 residues. CDR3 sequence: CASSQAGVGPYNEQFF. The CDR3, as DNA: TGCGCCAGCAGCCAAGCAGGGGTAGGCCCCTACAATGAGCAGTTCTTC.

The chain recombines TRBV15 with TRBJ1-6; D not certain. Germline-derived CDR1 and CDR2 are LNHNV and YYDKDF (reference sequence). This CDR3 spans 15 amino acids. The V end lost 5 bases, the J end lost 6 bases, and 14 bases lay between the germline ends. The CDR3 DNA follows: TGTGCCACCAGCTCTTCGCCCCGGGTTAATTCACCCCTCCACTTT. As protein: CATSSSPRVNSPLHF.

V gene TRBV28 combines with J gene TRBJ2-7; 11 nucleotides match TRBD1. The J segment lost 3 bases and the V segment lost 8 bases, leaving 6 bases of the junction unmatched. CDR1 is MDHEN, CDR2 SYDVKM, per germline. CDR3 length: 14 residues. CDR3 loop: CASAGTGGNYEQYF. CDR3 sequence (DNA): TGTGCCAGCGCTGGGACAGGGGGAAACTACGAGCAGTACTTC.

The chain links TRBV10-3 to TRBJ2-1; 8 bases align to TRBD1. The V gene end was trimmed by 0 bases and the J gene end by 8 bases; junction bases not matched to a gene: 6. Germline V gives CDR1 ENHRY, CDR2 SYGVKD. The CDR3 is 15 residues long. In DNA form, the CDR3 reads TGTGCCATCAGTGAGTCGGGCAGGGGGCTTGATGAGCAGTTCTTC. Translating it yields CAISESGRGLDEQFF.

The chain is built from TRBV24-1 and TRBJ2-7, with D maybe TRBD2 (5 bases). Trimming cost V 3 bases and J 0 bases, with 8 bases left between them. The length of the CDR3 is 14 residues. CDR1 and CDR2 (germline): KGHDR, SFDVKD. This CDR3 reads CATSDPGISYEQYF. The CDR3 DNA sequence: TGTGCCACCAGTGATCCCGGGATCTCCTACGAGCAGTACTTC.

This clone occurred once. The V gene is TRBV5-1, the J gene TRBJ2-3; D unresolved. The CDR3 runs 12 residues. CDR1 is SGHRS, CDR2 YFSETQ, per germline. Trimming took off 6 bases at V and 1 base at J, with 6 bases between the two ends. The CDR3 nucleotides read TGCGCCAGCACAATCGGCACAGATACGCAGTATTTT. This encodes CASTIGTDTQYF.

The chain couples TRBV18 to TRBJ2-2; 10 bases are a match to TRBD1. V dropped 5 bases and J dropped 5; count of bases not matched to a gene: 2. The CDR3 runs 14 residues. Germline CDR1 and CDR2: KGHSH and LQKENI. CDR3 loop: CASSRQGATGELFF. The CDR3 DNA reads TGTGCCAGCTCAAGACAGGGGGCGACCGGGGAGCTGTTTTTT.

The gene calls are TRBV12-3 or TRBV12-4 and TRBJ2-7; D not certain. The CDR3 covers 12 residues. The V end lost 4 bases, the J end lost 7 bases, and 11 bases lay between the germline ends. CDR3 sequence: CASSSDWNEQYF. CDR3 bases: TGTGCCAGCAGTTCCGACTGGAATGAGCAGTACTTC.

The V call is TRBV5-1, the J call TRBJ2-3; unclear D gene. CDR1 is SGHRS and CDR2 is YFSETQ in the germline V gene. With 0 bases removed from V and 0 bases from J, the gap between germline ends came to 11 bases. The CDR3 has 16 residues. CDR3 nucleotide sequence: TGCGCCAGCAGCTTGGGAGAGCTACTAAGCACAGATACGCAGTATTTT. The encoded protein is CASSLGELLSTDTQYF.

The chain recombines TRBV21-1 with TRBJ1-1; the table's D gene call, TRBD1, was not cross checked with the DNA. TRBV21-1 is deemed a pseudogene. The CDR3 loop spans 17 amino acids. The CDR3 sequence is CASSKDLTATMNTEAFF. As DNA, the CDR3 is TGTGCCAGCAGCAAGGATTTGACAGCTACCATGAACACTGAAGCTTTCTTT.

The V gene is TRBV7-6, the J gene TRBJ1-1; the D gene is possibly TRBD1 (5 bases). The CDR3 runs to 13 residues. The germline V and J ends were trimmed by 5 bases and 5 bases, with 12 bases remaining between them. Germline assignment: CDR1 SGHVS and CDR2 FNYEAQ. DNA for the CDR3: TGTGCCAGCAGCCTCCTGGGGGGAACTGAAGCTTTCTTT. Residues: CASSLLGGTEAFF.